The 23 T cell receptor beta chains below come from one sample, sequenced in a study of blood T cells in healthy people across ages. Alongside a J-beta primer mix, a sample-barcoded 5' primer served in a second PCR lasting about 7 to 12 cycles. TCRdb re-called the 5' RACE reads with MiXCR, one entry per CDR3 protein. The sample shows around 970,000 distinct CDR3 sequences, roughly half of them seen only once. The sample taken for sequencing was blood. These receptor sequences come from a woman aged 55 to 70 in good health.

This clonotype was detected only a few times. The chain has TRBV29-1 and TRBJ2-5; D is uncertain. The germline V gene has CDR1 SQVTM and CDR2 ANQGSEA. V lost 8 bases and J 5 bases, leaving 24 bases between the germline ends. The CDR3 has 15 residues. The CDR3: CSILPGLESVETQYF. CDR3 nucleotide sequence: TGCAGCATTTTACCGGGTCTCGAATCGGTGGAGACCCAGTACTTC.

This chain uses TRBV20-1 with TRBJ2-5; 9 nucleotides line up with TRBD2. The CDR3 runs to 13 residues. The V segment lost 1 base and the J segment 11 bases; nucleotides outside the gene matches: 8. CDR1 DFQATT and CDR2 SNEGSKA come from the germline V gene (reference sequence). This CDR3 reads CSARGLAGPNQYF. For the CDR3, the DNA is TGCAGTGCTAGAGGGCTAGCGGGGCCTAATCAGTACTTC.

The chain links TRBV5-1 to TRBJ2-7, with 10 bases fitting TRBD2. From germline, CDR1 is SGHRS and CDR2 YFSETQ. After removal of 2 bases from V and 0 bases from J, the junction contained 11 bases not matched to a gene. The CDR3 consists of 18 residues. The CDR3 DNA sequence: TGCGCCAGCAGCTTCTCGGGTCCGGGACTAGCGATCTCCTACGAGCAGTACTTC. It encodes CASSFSGPGLAISYEQYF. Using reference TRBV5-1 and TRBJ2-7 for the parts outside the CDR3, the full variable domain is KAGVTQTPRYLIKTRGQQVTLSCSPISGHRSVSWYQQTPGQGLQFLFEYFSETQRNKGNFPGRFSGRQFSNSRSEMNVSTLELGDSALYLCASSFSGPGLAISYEQYFGPGTRLTVT.

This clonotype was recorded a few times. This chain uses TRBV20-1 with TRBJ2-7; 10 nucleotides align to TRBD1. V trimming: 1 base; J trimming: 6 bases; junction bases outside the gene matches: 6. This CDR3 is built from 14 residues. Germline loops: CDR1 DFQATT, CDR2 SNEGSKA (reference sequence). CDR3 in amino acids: CSARGGTGDPEQYF. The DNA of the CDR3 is TGCAGTGCTAGAGGTGGGACAGGGGATCCCGAGCAGTACTTC.

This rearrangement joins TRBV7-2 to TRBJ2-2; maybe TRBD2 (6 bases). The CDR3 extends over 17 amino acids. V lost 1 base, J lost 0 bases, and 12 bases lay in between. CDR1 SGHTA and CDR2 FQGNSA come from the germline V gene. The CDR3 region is CASSLVLLASNTGELFF. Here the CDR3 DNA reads TGTGCCAGCAGCTTAGTACTACTAGCATCGAACACCGGGGAGCTGTTTTTT.

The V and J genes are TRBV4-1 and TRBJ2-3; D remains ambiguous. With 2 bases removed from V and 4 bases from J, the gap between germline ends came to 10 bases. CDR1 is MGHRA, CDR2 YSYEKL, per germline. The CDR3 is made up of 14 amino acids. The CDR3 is CASSQLAAADTQYF. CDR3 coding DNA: TGCGCCAGCAGCCAACTTGCGGCCGCAGATACGCAGTATTTT.

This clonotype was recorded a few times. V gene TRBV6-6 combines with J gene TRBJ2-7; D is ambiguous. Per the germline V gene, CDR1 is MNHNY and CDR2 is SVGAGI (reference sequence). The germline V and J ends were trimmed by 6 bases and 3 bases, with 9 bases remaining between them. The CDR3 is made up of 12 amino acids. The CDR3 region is CASSRMGYEQYF. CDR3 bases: TGTGCCAGCAGCCGTATGGGCTACGAGCAGTACTTC.

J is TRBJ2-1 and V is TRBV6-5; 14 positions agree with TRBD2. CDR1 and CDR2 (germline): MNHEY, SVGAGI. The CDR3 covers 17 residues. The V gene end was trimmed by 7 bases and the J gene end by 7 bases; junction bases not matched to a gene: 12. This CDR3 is CASTYRLAGGPGNEQFF. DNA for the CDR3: TGTGCCAGCACTTATCGACTAGCGGGAGGGCCGGGGAATGAGCAGTTCTTC.

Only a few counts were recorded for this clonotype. CDR3 amino acids: CSVSEPHQPQHF. Here the CDR3 DNA reads TGCAGCGTTTCCGAACCCCATCAGCCCCAGCATTTT. This rearrangement joins TRBV29-1 to TRBJ1-5; no clear D. Germline CDR1 reads SQVTM; CDR2 reads ANQGSEA. The V end was cut by 5 bases, the J end by 5 bases, with 10 bases between. This CDR3 has 12 residues.

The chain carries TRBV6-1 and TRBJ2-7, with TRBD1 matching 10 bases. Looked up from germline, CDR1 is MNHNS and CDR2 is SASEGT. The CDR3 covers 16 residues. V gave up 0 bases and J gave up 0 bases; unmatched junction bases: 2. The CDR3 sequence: CASSEAGQGSSYEQYF. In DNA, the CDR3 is TGTGCCAGCAGTGAAGCGGGACAGGGGAGCTCCTACGAGCAGTACTTC.

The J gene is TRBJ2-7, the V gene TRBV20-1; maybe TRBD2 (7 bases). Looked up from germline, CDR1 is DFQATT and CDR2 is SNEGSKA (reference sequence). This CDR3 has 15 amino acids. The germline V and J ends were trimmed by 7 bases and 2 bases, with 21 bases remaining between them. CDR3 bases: TGCAGTGTTCGGCCCACGCGGGGGCCCCCCTACGAGCAGTACTTC. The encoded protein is CSVRPTRGPPYEQYF.

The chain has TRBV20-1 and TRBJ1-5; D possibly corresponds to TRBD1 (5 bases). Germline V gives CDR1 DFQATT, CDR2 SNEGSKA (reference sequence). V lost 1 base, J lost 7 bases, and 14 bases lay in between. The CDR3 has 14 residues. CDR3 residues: CSARGTGLGQPQHF. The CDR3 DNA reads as TGCAGTGCTAGAGGTACGGGGCTCGGGCAGCCCCAGCATTTT.

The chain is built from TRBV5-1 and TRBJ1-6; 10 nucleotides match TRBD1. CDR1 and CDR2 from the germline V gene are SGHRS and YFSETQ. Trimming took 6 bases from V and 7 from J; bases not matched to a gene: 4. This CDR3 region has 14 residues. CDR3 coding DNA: TGCGCCAGCACCACGGGACAGGGGAATTCACCCCTCCACTTT. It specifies CASTTGQGNSPLHF.

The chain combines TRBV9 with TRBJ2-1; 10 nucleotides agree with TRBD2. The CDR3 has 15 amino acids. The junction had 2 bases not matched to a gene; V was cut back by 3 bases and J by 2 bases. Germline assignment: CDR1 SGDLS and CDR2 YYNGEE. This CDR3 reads CASSASGRAYNEQFF. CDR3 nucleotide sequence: TGTGCCAGCAGCGCAAGCGGGAGGGCCTACAATGAGCAGTTCTTC.

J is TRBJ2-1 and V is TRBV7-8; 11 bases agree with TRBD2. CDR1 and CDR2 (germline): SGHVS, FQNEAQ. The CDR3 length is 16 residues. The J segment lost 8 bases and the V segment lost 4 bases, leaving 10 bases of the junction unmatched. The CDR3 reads CASSWATSGSVYEQFF. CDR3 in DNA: TGTGCCAGCAGCTGGGCCACTAGCGGGAGTGTCTATGAGCAGTTCTTC.

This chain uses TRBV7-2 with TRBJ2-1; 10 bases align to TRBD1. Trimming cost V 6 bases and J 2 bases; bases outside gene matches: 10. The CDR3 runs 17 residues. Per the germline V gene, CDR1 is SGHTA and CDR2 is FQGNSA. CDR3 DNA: TGTGCCAGCAGATCCTTCTCCGGGACAGGGGCCTACAATGAGCAGTTCTTC. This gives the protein CASRSFSGTGAYNEQFF.

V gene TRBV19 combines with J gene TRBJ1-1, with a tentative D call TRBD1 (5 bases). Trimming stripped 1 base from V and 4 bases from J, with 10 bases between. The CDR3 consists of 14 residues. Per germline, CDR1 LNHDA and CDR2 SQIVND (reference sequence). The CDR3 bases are TGTGCCAGTAGTATAGTTGGGGGAGGCACTGAAGCTTTCTTT. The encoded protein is CASSIVGGGTEAFF.

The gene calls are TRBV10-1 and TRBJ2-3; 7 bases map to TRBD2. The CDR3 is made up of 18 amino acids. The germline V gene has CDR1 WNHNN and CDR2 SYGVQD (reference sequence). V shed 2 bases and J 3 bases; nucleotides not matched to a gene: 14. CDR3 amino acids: CASSEGASGESRTDTQYF. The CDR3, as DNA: TGCGCCAGCAGTGAGGGGGCTAGCGGCGAATCCCGGACAGATACGCAGTATTTT.

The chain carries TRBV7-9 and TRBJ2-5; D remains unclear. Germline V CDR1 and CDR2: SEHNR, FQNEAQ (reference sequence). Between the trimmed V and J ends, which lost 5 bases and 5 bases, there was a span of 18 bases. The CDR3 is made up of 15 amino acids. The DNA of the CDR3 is TGTGCCAGCAGCCCCATAAAAGGGTCCGGGGAGACCCAGTACTTC. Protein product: CASSPIKGSGETQYF.

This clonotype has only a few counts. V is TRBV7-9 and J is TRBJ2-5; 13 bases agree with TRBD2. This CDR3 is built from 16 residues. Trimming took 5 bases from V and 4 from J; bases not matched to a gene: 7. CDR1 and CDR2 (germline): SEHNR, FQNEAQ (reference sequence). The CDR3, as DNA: TGTGCCAGCAGCCGAACTAGCGGGAGGGTAAGAGAGACCCAGTACTTC. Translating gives CASSRTSGRVRETQYF.

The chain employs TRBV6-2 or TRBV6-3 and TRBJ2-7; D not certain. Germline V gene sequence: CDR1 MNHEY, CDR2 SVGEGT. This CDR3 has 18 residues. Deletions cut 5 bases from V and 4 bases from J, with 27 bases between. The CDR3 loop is CASSLGTFGVKVTYEQYF. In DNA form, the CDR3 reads TGTGCCAGCAGTCTGGGCACATTTGGAGTCAAGGTAACATACGAGCAGTACTTC.

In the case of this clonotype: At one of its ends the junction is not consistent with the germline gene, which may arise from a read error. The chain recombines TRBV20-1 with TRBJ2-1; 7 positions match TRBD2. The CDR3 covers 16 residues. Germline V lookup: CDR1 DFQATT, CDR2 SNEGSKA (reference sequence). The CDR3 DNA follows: TGCAGTGCCCTGCGCGGGGGAGGGCTCTTTAACAATGAGCCGTTCTTC. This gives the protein CSALRGGGLFNNEPFF.

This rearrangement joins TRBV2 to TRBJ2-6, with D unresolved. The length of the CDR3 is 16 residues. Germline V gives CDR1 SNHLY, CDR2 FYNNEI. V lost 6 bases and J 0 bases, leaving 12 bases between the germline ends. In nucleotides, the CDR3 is TGTGCCAGCAGGGTAGGACGTAACTCTGGGGCCAACGTCCTGACTTTC. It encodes CASRVGRNSGANVLTF.